This passage covers 8 T cell receptor beta chains from one sample sequenced in a study of T cells in narcolepsy. Profiling relied on immunoSEQ multiplex PCR, and the TCRdb table lists in-frame clones only, not all of them. Here the sample spans about 31,000 clones, 78% being singletons. The sample comprised CD45RA- memory CD4+ T cells from PBMCs. The source of these receptors is a human donor with narcolepsy.

V usage is TRBV25-1 and J usage is TRBJ1-1; weak D call: TRBD1 (6 bases). This CDR3 has 16 amino acids. The ends were cut back, 4 bases at V and 3 bases at J, with 18 bases in the middle. Germline CDR1 reads MGHDK; CDR2 reads SYGVNS. The CDR3, as DNA: TGTGCCAGCAGTGGGGGGGGCAGGGTCAGCTACACTGAAGCTTTCTTT. It translates to CASSGGGRVSYTEAFF.

The V and J genes are TRBV5-1 and TRBJ2-1; the D gene is possibly TRBD2 (6 bases). Per the germline V gene, CDR1 is SGHRS and CDR2 is YFSETQ. The germline V and J ends were trimmed by 3 bases and 3 bases, with 22 bases remaining between them. This CDR3 has 18 residues. CDR3 bases: TGCGCCAGCAGCTCCTCGGTCGGGGAGGAGCGCTTCTACAATGAGCAGTTCTTC. Encoded protein: CASSSSVGEERFYNEQFF.

In this sample, this clone turned up a few times. This chain links TRBV7-2 with TRBJ2-7; perhaps TRBD2 as D (6 bases). CDR3 length: 18 residues. V lost 1 base to trimming and J lost 0 bases, with 19 bases between them. Germline values: CDR1 SGHTA, CDR2 FQGNSA. The CDR3 here is CASSLVPSYGGSSYEQYF. CDR3 coding DNA: TGTGCCAGCAGCTTAGTCCCGTCATACGGGGGTAGCTCCTACGAGCAGTACTTC. The full variable domain, rest sourced from reference TRBV7-2 and TRBJ2-7, is GAGVSQSPSNKVTEKGKDVELRCDPISGHTALYWYRQSLGQGLEFLIYFQGNSAPDKSGLPSDRFSAERTGGSVSTLTIQRTQQEDSAVYLCASSLVPSYGGSSYEQYFGPGTRLTVT.

This chain connects TRBV9 to TRBJ1-4, with a tentative D call TRBD1 (5 bases). The V gene lost 4 bases and the J gene lost 4 bases, with 17 bases spanning the gap. Germline V CDR1 and CDR2: SGDLS, YYNGEE. This CDR3 has 16 amino acids. The CDR3 DNA follows: TGTGCCAGCAGCACCCGGGACGGCCGCCGTAATGAAAAACTGTTTTTT. Its translation: CASSTRDGRRNEKLFF.

For the CDR3, the DNA is TGTGCCAGCAGTTTACAGGTCTCCTATGGCTACACCTTC. Amino acid sequence: CASSLQVSYGYTF. The J gene is TRBJ1-2, the V gene TRBV7-9, with D maybe TRBD1 (5 bases). The CDR3 is 13 amino acids. V was pared by 6 bases and J by 4 bases, with 12 bases between. Per germline, CDR1 SEHNR and CDR2 FQNEAQ (reference sequence).

This clone is classed as medium-sized (0.01 to 0.1%). This chain connects TRBV6-1 to TRBJ1-4, with D unclear. CDR1 is MNHNS, CDR2 SASEGT, per germline. The V gene lost 0 bases and the J gene lost 8 bases, with 16 bases spanning the gap. The length of the CDR3 is 16 residues. The CDR3 here is CASSEAAYEGREKLFF. CDR3 sequence (DNA): TGTGCCAGCAGTGAAGCTGCTTACGAAGGTCGAGAAAAACTGTTTTTT.

The chain employs TRBV28 and TRBJ2-2; D is possibly TRBD1 or TRBD2 (5 bases each). CDR3 length: 15 residues. Germline V gene data show CDR1 as MDHEN and CDR2 as SYDVKM. V was trimmed by 8 bases and J by 1 base, leaving 14 bases between them. The DNA of the CDR3 is TGTGCCAGCCTCATCGGGGCGGGGAACACCGGGGAGCTGTTTTTT. Amino acid sequence: CASLIGAGNTGELFF.

The chain joins TRBV18 to TRBJ1-3; unclear D gene. The CDR3 extends over 15 amino acids. Germline-derived CDR1 and CDR2 are KGHSH and LQKENI. Trimming cost V 0 bases and J 0 bases, with 6 bases left between them. The CDR3 protein is CASSPPNFSGNTIYF. The CDR3 DNA reads TGTGCCAGCTCACCACCCAACTTCTCTGGAAACACCATATATTTT.